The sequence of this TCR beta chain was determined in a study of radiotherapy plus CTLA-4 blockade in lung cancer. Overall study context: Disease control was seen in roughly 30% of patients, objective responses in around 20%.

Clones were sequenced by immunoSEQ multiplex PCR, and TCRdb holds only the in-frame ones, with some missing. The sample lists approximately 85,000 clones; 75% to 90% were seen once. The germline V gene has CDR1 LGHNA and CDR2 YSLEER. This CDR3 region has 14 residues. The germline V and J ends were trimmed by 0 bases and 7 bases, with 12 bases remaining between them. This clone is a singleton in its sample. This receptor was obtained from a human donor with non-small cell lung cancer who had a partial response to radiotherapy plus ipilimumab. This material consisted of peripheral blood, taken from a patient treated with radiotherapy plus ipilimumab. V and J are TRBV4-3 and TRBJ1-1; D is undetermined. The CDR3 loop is CASSQDRGFGEAFF. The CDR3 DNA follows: TGCGCCAGCAGCCAAGATCGAGGGTTCGGTGAAGCTTTCTTT.